This T cell receptor beta chain stems from a study of blood T cell repertoires in COVID-19. On the study more broadly: The samples span acute and convalescent COVID-19 from the United States, Italy and Spain. From T cells, B-cell-depleted T cells, or PBMCs came the material, which was cDNA or gDNA.

Original methodology: Cell counts per sample came from amplifying reference gene primers. Repertoires were generated with immunoSEQ multiplex PCR, while TCRdb's copy carries only in-frame clones and drops some. D and trimming were read from the DNA, whereas the V and J calls and clone size are those reported in that table. The table lists about 100,000 clones, 85% of them singletons, with 9.5% to 15% in the top ten. The length of the CDR3 is 17 residues. Germline lookup yields CDR1 WSHSY and CDR2 SAAADI. V dropped 2 bases and J dropped 4 bases, with 20 bases sitting between them. The sample consisted of peripheral blood. The chain couples TRBV10-2 to TRBJ1-2; D is uncertain. This clonotype was obtained from a human donor in a cohort sampled during active COVID-19. The CDR3 nucleotides read TGCGCCAGCAGTGAGAACGGCCCCGTTCCGCCGGGCTATGGCTACACCTTC. Its translation: CASSENGPVPPGYGYTF.